One sample yielded the 23 T cell receptor beta chains listed below, sequenced in a study of T cells after yellow fever vaccination (dated by TCRdb to the late 2010s). The treatment or condition label of this sample denotes: live attenuated yellow fever vaccine strain. The library was prepared using 5' RACE. For sequencing, an Illumina HiSeq 2500 was employed. TCRdb ran its own pipeline on the public reads, namely fastp trimming at Q25 and MiXCR clone calling, and kept in-frame beta chains. Rows merge per CDR3 protein into single entries with the most common DNA and genes. A total of some 560,000 distinct CDR3 sequences appear in this sample, 17% of them only once. The ten largest account for approximately 15% of the sample. Source: PBMCs, taken 5 days after the first yellow fever vaccination. The receptors derive from a man between 18 and 29 years old who received the YFV17D yellow fever vaccine.

This sequence joins TRBV10-3 and TRBJ1-1; D is uncertain. V lost 2 bases and J lost 0, with 7 bases in between. Germline loops: CDR1 ENHRY, CDR2 SYGVKD. This CDR3 has 14 amino acids. CDR3 nucleotide sequence: TGTGCCATCAGTGAGGGGGTTATGAACACTGAAGCTTTCTTT. Its protein product is CAISEGVMNTEAFF.

This clonotype was seen repeatedly, ten times or more. The chain couples TRBV12-3 or TRBV12-4 to TRBJ1-5; D remains unclear. V was clipped by 6 bases and J by 0 bases, with 15 bases between them. The CDR3 totals 16 residues. The CDR3 bases are TGTGCCAGCAGAACTTCGACTGGGGTTAGCAATCAGCCCCAGCATTTT. Translating gives CASRTSTGVSNQPQHF.

In its sample, this clonotype was seen a few times. V gene TRBV6-1 combines with J gene TRBJ2-1, with D possibly called TRBD1 or TRBD2 (6 bases each). The germline V gene has CDR1 MNHNS and CDR2 SASEGT. CDR3 size: 15 residues. Trimming removed 6 bases from V and 4 bases from J, with 16 bases in between. CDR3 sequence reads: CASRTLRGLYNEQFF. CDR3 nucleotide sequence: TGTGCCAGCAGAACCCTTCGGGGGCTTTACAATGAGCAGTTCTTC.

This clonotype was detected only a few times. The genes are TRBV11-2 and TRBJ2-3; 12 bases agree with TRBD2. V gave up 4 bases and J gave up 4 bases; unmatched junction bases: 9. The V gene's germline CDR1 is SGHAT and CDR2 FQNNGV. This CDR3 has 17 amino acids. CDR3 amino acids: CASSWSLAGGLPDTQYF. Written as DNA, the CDR3 is TGTGCCAGCAGCTGGTCCCTAGCGGGGGGGCTTCCAGATACGCAGTATTTT.

The V call is TRBV5-1, the J call TRBJ2-1; 11 bases are a match to TRBD1. This CDR3 has 15 amino acids. Germline V gives CDR1 SGHRS, CDR2 YFSETQ. V lost 4 bases and J lost 5; bases outside the gene matches: 5. This chain's CDR3 is CASSIGDRGDNEQFF. The CDR3 DNA follows: TGCGCCAGCAGCATCGGGGACAGGGGGGACAATGAGCAGTTCTTC.

The V gene is TRBV6-4, the J gene TRBJ2-7; a weak D match, TRBD1 (6 bases). The CDR3 is 19 amino acids. CDR1 and CDR2 from the germline V gene are MRHNA and SNTAGT. V was pared by 2 bases and J by 3 bases, with 26 bases between. The CDR3 coding sequence is TGTGCCAGCAGTGACCGAAGGCTTTACAGGGAACTTAAGGACTACGAGCAGTACTTC. Its protein product is CASSDRRLYRELKDYEQYF.

The chain combines TRBV20-1 with TRBJ1-5, with 12 bases lining up with TRBD1. Germline V gene lookup returns CDR1 DFQATT and CDR2 SNEGSKA (reference sequence). The CDR3 contains 16 residues. The V and J ends lost 5 bases and 7 bases, in that order; junction bases with no gene match: 12. The CDR3 loop reads CSASLWDRGPGQPQHF. The CDR3 nucleotides read TGCAGTGCTTCCCTCTGGGACAGGGGGCCAGGACAGCCCCAGCATTTT.

The CDR3 DNA reads TGCGCCAGCAGCGCTCTGACGGCCTTGAACACTGAAGCTTTCTTT. Protein product: CASSALTALNTEAFF. The chain couples TRBV5-1 to TRBJ1-1, with D hard to call. Germline V gives CDR1 SGHRS, CDR2 YFSETQ. V lost 4 bases and J lost 0, with 13 bases in between. CDR3 size: 15 residues.

The genes are TRBV12-3 or TRBV12-4 and TRBJ2-1; no firm D call. The ends were cut back, 1 base at V and 5 bases at J, with 12 bases in the middle. The CDR3 sequence is 15 residues long. CDR3 coding DNA: TGTGCCAGCAGTTTAGGATGGCAAAACCACAATGAGCAGTTCTTC. It specifies CASSLGWQNHNEQFF.

Many counts were recorded for this clonotype. The chain is built from TRBV5-1 and TRBJ2-3; 11 bases agree with TRBD1. The CDR3 sequence is 15 residues long. CDR1 and CDR2 from the germline V gene are SGHRS and YFSETQ. Trimming cost V 4 bases and J 3 bases; bases outside gene matches: 4. In nucleotides, the CDR3 is TGCGCCAGCAGCCCCGGGACAGGGGGGACAGATACGCAGTATTTT. Translating gives CASSPGTGGTDTQYF.

The V and J genes are TRBV7-2 and TRBJ2-4, with D possibly matching TRBD2 (6 bases). CDR3 size: 14 residues. V lost 5 bases and J lost 6, with 14 bases in between. CDR1 and CDR2 (germline): SGHTA, FQGNSA. The CDR3 sequence is CASSTRDFPNIQYF. The CDR3 nucleotides read TGTGCCAGCAGCACCCGGGACTTCCCAAACATTCAGTACTTC.

The rearrangement uses TRBV5-1 and TRBJ2-7; 9 bases map to TRBD2. Trimming removed 1 base from V and 2 bases from J; junction bases left unmatched: 4. Germline V gene sequence: CDR1 SGHRS, CDR2 YFSETQ. The CDR3 consists of 15 residues. DNA of the CDR3: TGCGCCAGCAGCTTGAGGCGGGGGGGGCCCTACGAGCAGTACTTC. This codes for CASSLRRGGPYEQYF.

This sequence joins TRBV4-2 and TRBJ1-2; D not certain. This CDR3 spans 15 amino acids. In germline, CDR1 is LGHNA, CDR2 YNFKEQ. V lost 0 bases, J lost 4 bases, and 12 bases lay in between. As DNA, the CDR3 is TGTGCCAGCAGCCAAGACCGCCTTGCTCTCTATGGCTACACCTTC. Amino acid sequence: CASSQDRLALYGYTF.

The chain is built from TRBV27 and TRBJ2-1, with 9 bases identical to TRBD1. The germline V gene has CDR1 MNHEY and CDR2 SMNVEV (reference sequence). This CDR3 contains 16 residues. Trimming cost V 10 bases and J 3 bases; bases outside gene matches: 13. CDR3 amino acids: CATSRGDRDFYNEQFF. CDR3 in DNA: TGTGCCACCTCCCGGGGGGACAGGGATTTCTACAATGAGCAGTTCTTC.

The V call is TRBV5-4, the J call TRBJ2-1; 11 bases are shared with TRBD2. The CDR3 loop spans 16 amino acids. Unmatched junction bases numbered 5, after V lost 4 bases and J lost 2 bases. Germline V gene sequence: CDR1 SGHNT, CDR2 YYREEE (reference sequence). The CDR3 is CASSKGLADTYNEQFF. CDR3 sequence (DNA): TGTGCCAGCAGCAAGGGACTAGCGGATACCTACAATGAGCAGTTCTTC.

The chain employs TRBV5-1 and TRBJ2-5; 9 bases are shared with TRBD2. This CDR3 spans 16 amino acids. Germline V gene lookup returns CDR1 SGHRS and CDR2 YFSETQ. V lost 2 bases, J lost 4 bases, and 9 bases stayed unmatched. CDR3 in DNA: TGCGCCAGCAGCTTAGGAATAGCGGGGGCCGGAGAGACCCAGTACTTC. This gives the protein CASSLGIAGAGETQYF.

This clonotype was seen more than once but under ten times. CDR3 region: CASSPKGVSGELFF. The DNA for the CDR3 is TGTGCCAGCAGCCCTAAGGGGGTTTCCGGGGAGCTGTTTTTT. This chain uses TRBV7-3 with TRBJ2-2; tentative D call: TRBD1 (6 bases). V lost 5 bases and J 6 bases, leaving 13 bases between the germline ends. Germline CDR1 and CDR2: SGHTA and FQGTGA. This CDR3 contains 14 residues.

This clonotype was detected only a few times. The chain uses TRBV24-1 and TRBJ2-2; D is undetermined. V was pared by 6 bases and J by 0 bases, with 13 bases between. CDR1 is KGHDR, CDR2 SFDVKD, per germline. The CDR3 has 16 residues. The chain's CDR3 is CATSKDRSTNTGELFF. The CDR3 bases are TGTGCCACCAGTAAGGACCGATCGACGAACACCGGGGAGCTGTTTTTT.

This rearrangement joins TRBV20-1 to TRBJ2-1; a possible D gene is TRBD2 (5 bases). Germline V gene sequence: CDR1 DFQATT, CDR2 SNEGSKA (reference sequence). This CDR3 is built from 13 residues. With 5 bases removed from V and 4 bases from J, the gap between germline ends came to 12 bases. Here the CDR3 DNA reads TGCAGTGCTCTCTCCGGGAAATACAATGAGCAGTTCTTC. It translates to CSALSGKYNEQFF.

This clonotype was seen only a few times. This chain links TRBV28 with TRBJ2-3, with 7 bases that match TRBD2. CDR3 size: 14 residues. In germline, CDR1 is MDHEN, CDR2 SYDVKM. V was pared by 8 bases and J by 1 base, with 6 bases of the junction left unmatched. CDR3 nucleotide sequence: TGTGCCAGCGGGAGGGAGCAAGGCACAGATACGCAGTATTTT. Its protein product is CASGREQGTDTQYF.

The V and J genes are TRBV11-2 and TRBJ2-7; TRBD2 matches 7 bases. The germline V gene has CDR1 SGHAT and CDR2 FQNNGV. V was clipped by 5 bases and J by 6 bases; unmatched bases: 16. The CDR3 runs to 16 residues. The CDR3 DNA reads TGTGCCAGCAGCCCCCCCCCTTGGGGGGGGGATAGCGAGCAGTACTTC. The encoded protein is CASSPPPWGGDSEQYF.

This clonotype was seen more than once but under ten times. The chain uses TRBV7-6 and TRBJ2-1, with D perhaps matching TRBD1 (6 bases). V lost 0 bases to trimming and J lost 9 bases, with 18 bases between them. The CDR3 contains 16 residues. CDR1 and CDR2 from the germline V gene are SGHVS and FNYEAQ. The DNA for the CDR3 is TGTGCCAGCAGCTTAGCGTCAGGGGCGGCGACCAGTGAGCAGTTCTTC. Protein product: CASSLASGAATSEQFF.

The table lists this clonotype with many counts. The chain links TRBV6-2 or TRBV6-3 to TRBJ2-3; the D gene is possibly TRBD1 (5 bases). The CDR3 sequence is 12 residues long. The V end was cut by 2 bases, the J end by 9 bases, with 9 bases between. CDR1 and CDR2 from the germline V gene are MNHEY and SVGEGT. CDR3 region: CASSYRGPTQYF. CDR3 nucleotide sequence: TGTGCCAGCAGTTACAGGGGTCCAACGCAGTATTTT.